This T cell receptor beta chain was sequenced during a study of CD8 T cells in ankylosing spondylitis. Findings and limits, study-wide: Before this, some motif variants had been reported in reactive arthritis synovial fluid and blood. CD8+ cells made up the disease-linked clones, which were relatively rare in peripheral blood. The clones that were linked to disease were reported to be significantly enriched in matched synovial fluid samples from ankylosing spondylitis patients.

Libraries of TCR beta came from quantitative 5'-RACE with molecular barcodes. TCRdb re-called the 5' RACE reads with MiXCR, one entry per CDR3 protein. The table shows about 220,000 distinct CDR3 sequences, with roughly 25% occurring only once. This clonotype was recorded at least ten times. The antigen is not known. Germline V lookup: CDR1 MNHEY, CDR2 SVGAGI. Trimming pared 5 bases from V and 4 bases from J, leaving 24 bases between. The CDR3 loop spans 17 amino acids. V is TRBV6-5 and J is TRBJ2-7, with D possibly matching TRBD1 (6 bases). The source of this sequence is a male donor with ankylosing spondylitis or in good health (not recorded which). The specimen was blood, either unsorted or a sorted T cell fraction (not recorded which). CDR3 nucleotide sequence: TGTGCCAGCAGTACTCCAGGGGTCCTAACCGGGGTTTACGAGCAGTACTTC. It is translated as CASSTPGVLTGVYEQYF.